The clone carrying this T cell receptor (beta chain) appeared a few times. Its antigen is still unknown. This record belongs to a study of blood T cells in healthy people across ages. As for the study in general: Researchers report that template switching captured about one barcoded beta molecule per two T cells.

The CDR3 extends over 15 amino acids. V was trimmed by 3 bases and J by 1 base, leaving 9 bases between them. General study findings and limits: A roughly linear age-dependent decrease characterized TCR beta diversity per million T cells.

Alongside a J-beta primer mix, a sample-barcoded 5' primer served in a second PCR lasting 7 to 11 cycles. Each TCR beta cDNA got a 12-nucleotide random molecular identifier. There were at least 3 million CDR3-containing paired-end reads obtained from each sample. MiXCR, run by TCRdb on the 5' RACE reads, gives a single entry per CDR3 protein. Among more than 1,000,000 distinct CDR3 sequences, around 27% were seen once, and the ten largest hold about 0.8%. The same data also contributed to another study, on T cells of mothers and their children.

The origin of this receptor is a girl aged 2-10 years in good health. Sequenced input: blood. The chain combines TRBV12-3 or TRBV12-4 with TRBJ2-2; D is undetermined. CDR3: CASSFFGLNTGELFF. DNA of the CDR3: TGTGCCAGCAGTTTTTTCGGCTTGAACACCGGGGAGCTGTTTTTT.